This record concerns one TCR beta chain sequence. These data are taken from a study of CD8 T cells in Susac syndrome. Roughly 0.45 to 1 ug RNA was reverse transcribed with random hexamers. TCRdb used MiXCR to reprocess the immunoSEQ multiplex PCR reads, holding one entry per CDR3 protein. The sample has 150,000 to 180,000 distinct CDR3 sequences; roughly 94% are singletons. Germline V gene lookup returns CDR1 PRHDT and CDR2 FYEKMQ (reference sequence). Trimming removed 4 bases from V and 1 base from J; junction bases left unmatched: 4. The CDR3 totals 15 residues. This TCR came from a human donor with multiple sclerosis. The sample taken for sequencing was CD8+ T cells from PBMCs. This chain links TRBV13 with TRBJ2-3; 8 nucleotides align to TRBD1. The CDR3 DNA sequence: TGTGCCAGCAGCTACCCGGGACAGGGCACAGATACGCAGTATTTT. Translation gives CASSYPGQGTDTQYF.